One and the same sample provided the 15 T cell receptor beta chains below, sequenced in a study of shared clonotypes between healthy human individuals (dated by TCRdb to 2019 to 2021). The method was the immunoSEQ multiplex PCR assay. Held by TCRdb, this immuneACCESS table contains in-frame sequences only and omits some clones. Under half of the omission traces to an unresolved V gene where checked; the cause of the rest is unknown. The sample table lists approximately 98,000 clones, approximately 70% of them with a count of one. The top ten constitute roughly a quarter of the sample. Sequenced sample: memory CD8+ T cells sorted from blood. The cell subset or site label for this specimen denotes: CD45RO+ cells pooled with CCR7-negative TemRA cells. The origin of the receptors is a woman aged 25 to 39 in good health.

The V call is TRBV21-1, the J call TRBJ2-7; TRBD2, the table's D call, was not compared with the DNA. TRBV21-1 is recorded as a pseudogene. The CDR3 is 15 amino acids. DNA of the CDR3: TGTGCCAGCAGCAAAGCTCGAGTCGAGACCTACGAGCAGTACTTC. It is translated as CASSKARVETYEQYF.

This chain uses TRBV15 with TRBJ2-5; perhaps TRBD1 as D (5 bases). The CDR3 loop spans 16 amino acids. Germline loops: CDR1 LNHNV, CDR2 YYDKDF (reference sequence). Trimming pared 1 base from V and 3 bases from J, leaving 15 bases between. In nucleotides, the CDR3 is TGTGCCACCAGCAGAGGTATCACAGTAGGGGAAGAGACCCAGTACTTC. It specifies CATSRGITVGEETQYF. The variable domain in full, with the rest retrieved from reference TRBV15 and TRBJ2-5, is DAMVIQNPRYQVTQFGKPVTLSCSQTLNHNVMYWYQQKSSQAPKLLFHYYDKDFNNEADTPDNFQSRRPNTSFCFLDIRSPGLGDTAMYLCATSRGITVGEETQYFGPGTRLLVL.

The gene calls are TRBV11-2 and TRBJ2-1, with TRBD2 matching 7 bases. Germline CDR1 reads SGHAT; CDR2 reads FQNNGV. CDR3 size: 17 residues. The J segment lost 3 bases and the V segment lost 5 bases, leaving 13 bases of the junction unmatched. Here the CDR3 reads CASSPNNLAEIYNEQFF. Written as DNA, the CDR3 is TGTGCCAGCAGCCCGAACAACCTAGCGGAGATCTACAATGAGCAGTTCTTC.

A remark on this clone: This likely came from a read error, as a far larger clone is one base away. Other nucleotide sequences from this sample produce the same CDR3. CDR3 DNA sequence: TGCGCCAGCAGCCAAGGACTAGCGGGCTCCTACGAGCAGTACTTC. Residues: CASSQGLAGSYEQYF. The rearrangement links TRBV4-1 to TRBJ2-7, with TRBD2 matching over 10 bases. This CDR3 comprises 15 residues. V shed 1 base and J 0 bases; nucleotides not matched to a gene: 0. Germline V lookup: CDR1 MGHRA, CDR2 YSYEKL.

CDR3 in DNA: TGTGCCAGCAGCCCGGTTTTCGGGAGGCCCCGTAGAGACAATGAGCAGTTCTTC. Protein sequence: CASSPVFGRPRRDNEQFF. J is TRBJ2-1 and V is TRBV28, with 7 bases aligning to TRBD2. The CDR3 runs 18 residues. Per the germline V gene, CDR1 is MDHEN and CDR2 is SYDVKM. With V trimmed by 6 bases and J by 5 bases, 19 bases remained unmatched.

This sequence joins TRBV28 and TRBJ2-2, with 7 bases that match TRBD2. The ends lost 3 bases at V and 5 bases at J; junction bases unmatched: 6. The germline V gene encodes CDR1 MDHEN and CDR2 SYDVKM. The CDR3 extends over 15 amino acids. The chain's CDR3 is CASSFGGRETGELFF. Written as DNA, the CDR3 is TGTGCCAGCAGTTTCGGGGGGAGGGAAACCGGGGAGCTGTTTTTT.

The chain has TRBV5-4 and TRBJ1-2; a weak D match, TRBD1 (5 bases). In germline, CDR1 is SGHNT, CDR2 YYREEE (reference sequence). The CDR3 length is 12 residues. Trimming took off 4 bases at V and 4 bases at J, with 8 bases between the two ends. The CDR3 spells CASSEGIYGYTF. CDR3 bases: TGTGCCAGCAGCGAGGGGATCTATGGCTACACCTTC.

CDR3 nucleotides: TGTGCCAGCAGTCAGGTAGACTTCCGATACGAGCAGTACTTC. Protein product: CASSQVDFRYEQYF. V is TRBV25-1 and J is TRBJ2-5; D is unresolved. TRBJ2-7 explains the end of the DNA better; the J call may be wrong. The CDR3 loop spans 14 amino acids. Per germline, CDR1 MGHDK and CDR2 SYGVNS.

With regard to this clone: A read error may be the cause here, since a much bigger clone is one base away. The chain has TRBV6-5 and TRBJ2-5; 9 nucleotides match TRBD2. CDR3 length: 16 amino acids. Germline loops: CDR1 MNHEY, CDR2 SVGAGI. CDR3 region: CTSSYSRREGQETQYF. Here the CDR3 DNA reads TGTACCAGCAGTTACTCACGGCGGGAGGGACAAGAGACCCAGTACTTC.

The chain recombines TRBV20-1 with TRBJ2-7, with no clear D. Germline assignment: CDR1 DFQATT and CDR2 SNEGSKA (reference sequence). This CDR3 region has 11 residues. V lost 6 bases to trimming and J lost 4 bases, with 10 bases between them. The CDR3 loop is CSAVALYEQYF. The CDR3 bases are TGCAGTGCCGTCGCCCTTTACGAGCAGTACTTC.

Ten or more counts support this clone. The gene calls are TRBV7-3 and TRBJ1-1; D not certain. CDR3 length: 15 amino acids. V dropped 2 bases and J dropped 0 bases, with 10 bases sitting between them. Germline-derived CDR1 and CDR2 are SGHTA and FQGTGA. The CDR3 DNA is TGTGCCAGCAGCTTATGGCCCCAGTTGAACACTGAAGCTTTCTTT. Its translation: CASSLWPQLNTEAFF.

The V call is TRBV5-1, the J call TRBJ1-2, with D possibly matching TRBD1 (5 bases). Germline lookup yields CDR1 SGHRS and CDR2 YFSETQ. The CDR3 runs 14 residues. Trimming took off 1 base at V and 5 bases at J, with 12 bases between the two ends. This CDR3 reads CASSLWQGKYGYTF. The CDR3, as DNA: TGCGCCAGCAGCTTGTGGCAGGGAAAGTATGGCTACACCTTC.

This clone was recorded many times. The V and J genes are TRBV27 and TRBJ1-2, with a possible D match to TRBD1 (5 bases). Germline V gene sequence: CDR1 MNHEY, CDR2 SMNVEV (reference sequence). This CDR3 region has 13 residues. The ends were cut back, 4 bases at V and 5 bases at J, with 11 bases in the middle. The chain's CDR3 is CASSSQGVYGYTF. In nucleotides, the CDR3 is TGTGCCAGCAGTTCCCAAGGGGTATATGGCTACACCTTC.

With regard to this clone: Additional DNA sequences in this sample encode the identical CDR3. The chain is built from TRBV7-9 and TRBJ1-1, with D possibly TRBD1 on 6 matching bases. Trimming removed 7 bases at V and 5 bases at J, with 11 bases between. In germline, CDR1 is SEHNR, CDR2 FQNEAQ (reference sequence). CDR3 length equals 12 residues. For the CDR3, the DNA is TGTGCCAGCAATTTAGGGGGAACTGAAGCTTTCTTT. This codes for CASNLGGTEAFF.

The genes are TRBV18 and TRBJ1-5; TRBD1 is a possible D gene (5 bases). The germline CDR1 and CDR2 sequences are KGHSH and LQKENI. The length of the CDR3 is 17 residues. The V end was cut by 4 bases, the J end by 1 base, with 17 bases between. The CDR3 protein is CASSLAGGEWSNQPQHF. CDR3 coding DNA: TGTGCCAGCTCACTTGCCGGGGGAGAGTGGAGCAATCAGCCCCAGCATTTT.